This T cell receptor beta chain was recorded in a study of T cell repertoires in cytomegalovirus infection. Study context: Both recently identified HLA-C-restricted and well-studied HLA-B-restricted CMV epitopes were used in the study. CMV infection and matching HLA type were both indicated by public TCR beta signatures. Study-level results: Clonotypes of TCR beta that were HLA-C-restricted and CMV-specific dominated the ex vivo response. Pooled public TCR beta family frequency picked out CMV carriers with the relevant HLA.

Trimming took off 7 bases at V and 8 bases at J, with 20 bases between the two ends. CDR3 length: 14 residues. CDR1 and CDR2 from the germline V gene are MNHNS and SASEGT. There are a few counts of this clonotype. Its specificity is unknown. One entry per CDR3 protein, called by TCRdb with MiXCR from the reads. Here the sample spans 750,000 to 950,000 distinct CDR3 sequences, about 28% being singletons. Source: cultured CD8+ T cells from PBMCs, taken from culture after CMV antigen stimulation. The chain carries TRBV6-1 and TRBJ1-2; D gene uncertain. This TCR came from a human donor in good health (CMV status not recorded). Some clones in this sample may be carry-over from other donors' samples. Here the CDR3 DNA reads TGTGCCAGCACGGCCTTCCTCGCGTCGGAAGGCTACACCTTC. This encodes CASTAFLASEGYTF.